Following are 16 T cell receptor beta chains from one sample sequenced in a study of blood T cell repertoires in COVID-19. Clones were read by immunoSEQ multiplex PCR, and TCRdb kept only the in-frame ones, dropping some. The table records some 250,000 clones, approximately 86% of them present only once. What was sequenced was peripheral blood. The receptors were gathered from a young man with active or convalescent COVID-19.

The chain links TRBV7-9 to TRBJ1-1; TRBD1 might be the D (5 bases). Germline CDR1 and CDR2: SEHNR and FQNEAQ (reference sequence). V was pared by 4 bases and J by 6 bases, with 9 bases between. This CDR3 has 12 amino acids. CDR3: CASSWGGSEAFF. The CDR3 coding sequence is TGTGCCAGCAGCTGGGGCGGATCTGAAGCTTTCTTT.

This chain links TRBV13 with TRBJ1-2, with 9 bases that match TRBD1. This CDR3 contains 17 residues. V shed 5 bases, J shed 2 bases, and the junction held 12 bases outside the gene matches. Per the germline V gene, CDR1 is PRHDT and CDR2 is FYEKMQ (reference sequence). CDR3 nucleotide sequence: TGTGCCAGCAGCGCGCAGACGGAACAGGGGGCGAACTATGGCTACACCTTC. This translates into CASSAQTEQGANYGYTF. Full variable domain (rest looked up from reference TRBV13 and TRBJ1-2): AAGVIQSPRHLIKEKRETATLKCYPIPRHDTVYWYQQGPGQDPQFLISFYEKMQSDKGSIPDRFSAQQFSDYHSELNMSSLELGDSALYFCASSAQTEQGANYGYTFGSGTRLTVV.

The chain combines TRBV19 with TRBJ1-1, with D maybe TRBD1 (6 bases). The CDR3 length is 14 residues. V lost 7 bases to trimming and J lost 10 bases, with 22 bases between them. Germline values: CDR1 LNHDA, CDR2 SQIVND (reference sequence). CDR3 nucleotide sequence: TGTGCCAGTACCAGCCTAGGGGGGGCGGCCGGAGCTTTCTTT. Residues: CASTSLGGAAGAFF.

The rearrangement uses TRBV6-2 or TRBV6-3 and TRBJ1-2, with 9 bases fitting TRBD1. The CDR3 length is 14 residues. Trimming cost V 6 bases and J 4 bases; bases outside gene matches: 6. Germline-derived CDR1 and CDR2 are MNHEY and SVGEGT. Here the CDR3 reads CASSLGQGSYGYTF. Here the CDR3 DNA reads TGTGCCAGCAGCCTAGGACAGGGGAGCTATGGCTACACCTTC.

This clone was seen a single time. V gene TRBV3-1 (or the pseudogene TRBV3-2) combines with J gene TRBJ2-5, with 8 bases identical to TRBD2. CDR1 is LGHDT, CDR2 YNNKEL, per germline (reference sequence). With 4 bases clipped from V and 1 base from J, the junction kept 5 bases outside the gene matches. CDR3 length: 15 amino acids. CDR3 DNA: TGTGCCAGCAGCCGGCGGGGGGCATCCCAAGAGACCCAGTACTTC. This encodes CASSRRGASQETQYF.

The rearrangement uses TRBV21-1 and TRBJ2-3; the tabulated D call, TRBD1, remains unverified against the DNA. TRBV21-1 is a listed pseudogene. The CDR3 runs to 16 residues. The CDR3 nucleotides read TGTGCCAGCATCTTGATAGGGGTCCTTGCTACAGATACGCAGTATTTT. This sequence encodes CASILIGVLATDTQYF.

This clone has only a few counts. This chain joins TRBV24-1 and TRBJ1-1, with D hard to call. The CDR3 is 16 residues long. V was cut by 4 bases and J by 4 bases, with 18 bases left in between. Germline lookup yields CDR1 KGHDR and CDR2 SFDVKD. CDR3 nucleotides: TGTGCCACCAGTGACCCGAACAGTAACCCGGCCACTGAAGCTTTCTTT. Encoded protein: CATSDPNSNPATEAFF.

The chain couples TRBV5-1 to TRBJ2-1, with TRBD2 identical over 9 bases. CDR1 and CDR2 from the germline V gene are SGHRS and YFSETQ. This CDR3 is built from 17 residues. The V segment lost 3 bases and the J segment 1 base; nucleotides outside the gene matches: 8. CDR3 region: CASSSTIAGESYNEQFF. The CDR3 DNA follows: TGCGCCAGCAGCTCCACAATAGCGGGGGAATCCTACAATGAGCAGTTCTTC.

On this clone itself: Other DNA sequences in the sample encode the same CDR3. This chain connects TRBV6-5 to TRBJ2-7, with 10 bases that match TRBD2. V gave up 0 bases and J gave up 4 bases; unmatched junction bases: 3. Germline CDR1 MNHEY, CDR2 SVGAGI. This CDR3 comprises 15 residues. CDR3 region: CASSYSAGGTYEQYF. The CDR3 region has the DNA TGTGCCAGCAGTTACTCAGCGGGGGGGACTTACGAGCAGTACTTC.

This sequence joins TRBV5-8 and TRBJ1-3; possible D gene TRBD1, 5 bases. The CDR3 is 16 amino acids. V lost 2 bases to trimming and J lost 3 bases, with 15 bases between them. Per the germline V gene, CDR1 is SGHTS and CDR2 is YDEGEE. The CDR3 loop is CASSLLQGSGGNTIYF. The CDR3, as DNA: TGTGCCAGCAGCTTACTTCAGGGATCTGGTGGAAACACCATATATTTT.

DNA of the CDR3: TGTGCCAGCAGCTACGGGACAGGGCGAGGCTACACCTTC. This translates into CASSYGTGRGYTF. The chain has TRBV12-3 or TRBV12-4 and TRBJ1-2, with 9 bases that match TRBD1. The CDR3 covers 13 residues. The ends lost 6 bases at V and 8 bases at J; junction bases unmatched: 7.

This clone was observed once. CDR3 sequence reads: CASSLDRRNSPLHF. The CDR3, as DNA: TGTGCCAGCAGCTTAGACAGGCGAAATTCACCCCTCCACTTT. The V and J genes are TRBV5-5 and TRBJ1-6; maybe TRBD1 (6 bases). This CDR3 contains 14 residues. Trimming shortened V by 2 bases and J by 7 bases, and 10 bases separated the two germline ends. The germline CDR1 and CDR2 sequences are SGHKS and YYEKEE (reference sequence).

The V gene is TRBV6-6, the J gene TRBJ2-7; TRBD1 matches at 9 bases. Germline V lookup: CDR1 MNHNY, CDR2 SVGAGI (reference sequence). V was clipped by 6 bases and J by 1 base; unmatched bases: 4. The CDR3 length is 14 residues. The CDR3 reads CASSKDRGSYEQYF. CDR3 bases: TGTGCCAGCAGCAAGGACAGGGGTTCCTACGAGCAGTACTTC.

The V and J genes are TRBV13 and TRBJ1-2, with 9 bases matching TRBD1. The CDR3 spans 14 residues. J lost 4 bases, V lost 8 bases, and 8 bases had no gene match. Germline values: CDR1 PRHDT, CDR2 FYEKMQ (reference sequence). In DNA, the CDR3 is TGTGCCAGCCAAATTGGACAGGGGCTCTATGGCTACACCTTC. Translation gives CASQIGQGLYGYTF.

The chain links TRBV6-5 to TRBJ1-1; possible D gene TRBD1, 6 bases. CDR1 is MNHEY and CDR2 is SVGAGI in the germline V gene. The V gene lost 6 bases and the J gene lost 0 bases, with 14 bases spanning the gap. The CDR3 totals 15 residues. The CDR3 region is CASSPVGQMNTEAFF. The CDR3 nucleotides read TGTGCCAGCAGCCCCGTCGGACAGATGAACACTGAAGCTTTCTTT.

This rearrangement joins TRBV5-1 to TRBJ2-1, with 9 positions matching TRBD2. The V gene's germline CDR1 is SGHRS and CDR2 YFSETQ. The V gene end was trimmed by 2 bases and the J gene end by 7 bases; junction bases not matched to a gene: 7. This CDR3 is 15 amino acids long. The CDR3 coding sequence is TGCGCCAGCAGCTTTAATAGCGGGGGATCAAATGAGCAGTTCTTC. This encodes CASSFNSGGSNEQFF.